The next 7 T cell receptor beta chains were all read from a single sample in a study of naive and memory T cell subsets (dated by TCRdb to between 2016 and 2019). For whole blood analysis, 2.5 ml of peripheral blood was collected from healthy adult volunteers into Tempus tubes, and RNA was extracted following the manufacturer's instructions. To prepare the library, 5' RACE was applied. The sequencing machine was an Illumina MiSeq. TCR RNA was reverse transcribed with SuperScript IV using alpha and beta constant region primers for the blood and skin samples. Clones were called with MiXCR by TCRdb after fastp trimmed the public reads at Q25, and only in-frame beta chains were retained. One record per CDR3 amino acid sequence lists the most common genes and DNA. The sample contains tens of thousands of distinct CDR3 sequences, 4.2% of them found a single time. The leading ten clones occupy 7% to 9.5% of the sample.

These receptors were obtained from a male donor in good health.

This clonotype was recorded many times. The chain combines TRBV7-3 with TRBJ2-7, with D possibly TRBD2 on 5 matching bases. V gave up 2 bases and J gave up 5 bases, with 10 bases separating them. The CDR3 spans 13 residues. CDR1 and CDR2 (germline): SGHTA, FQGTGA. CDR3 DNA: TGTGCCAGCAGCTTAGAGTCGAGGGACGAGCAGTACTTC. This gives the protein CASSLESRDEQYF.

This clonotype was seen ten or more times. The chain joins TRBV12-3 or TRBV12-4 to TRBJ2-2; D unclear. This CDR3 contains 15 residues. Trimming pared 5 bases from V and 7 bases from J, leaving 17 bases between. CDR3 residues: CASSVVPAKRGELFF. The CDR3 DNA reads TGTGCCAGCAGTGTAGTCCCCGCTAAACGCGGGGAGCTGTTTTTT.

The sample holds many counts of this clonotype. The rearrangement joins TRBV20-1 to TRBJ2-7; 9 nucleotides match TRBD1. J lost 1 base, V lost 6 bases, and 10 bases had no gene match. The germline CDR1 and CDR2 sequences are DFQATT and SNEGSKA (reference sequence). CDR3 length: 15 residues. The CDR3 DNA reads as TGCAGTGCCCCAAGGGTCGGGACAGGGTCCTACGAGCAGTACTTC. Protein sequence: CSAPRVGTGSYEQYF.

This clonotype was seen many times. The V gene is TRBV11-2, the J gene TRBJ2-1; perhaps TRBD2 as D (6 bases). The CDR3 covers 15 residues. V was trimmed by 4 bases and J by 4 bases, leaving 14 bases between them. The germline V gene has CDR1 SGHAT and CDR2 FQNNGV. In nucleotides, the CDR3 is TGTGCCAGCAGCTCCTCAATTCTAGCGTACAATGAGCAGTTCTTC. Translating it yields CASSSSILAYNEQFF. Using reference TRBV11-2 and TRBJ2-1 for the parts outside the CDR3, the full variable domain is EAGVAQSPRYKIIEKRQSVAFWCNPISGHATLYWYQQILGQGPKLLIQFQNNGVVDDSQLPKDRFSAERLKGVDSTLKIQPAKLEDSAVYLCASSSSILAYNEQFFGPGTRLTVL.

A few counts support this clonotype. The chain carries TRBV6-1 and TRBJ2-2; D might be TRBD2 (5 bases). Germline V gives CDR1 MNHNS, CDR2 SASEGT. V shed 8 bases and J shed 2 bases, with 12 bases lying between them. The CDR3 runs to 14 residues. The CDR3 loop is CASERSYNTGELFF. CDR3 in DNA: TGTGCCAGCGAGCGGTCCTACAACACCGGGGAGCTGTTTTTT.

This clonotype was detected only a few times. The CDR3 DNA is TGTGCCAGCAGCTTGGTCGGGGGGGACTACGAGCAGTACTTC. Amino acid sequence: CASSLVGGDYEQYF. The genes are TRBV5-4 and TRBJ2-7; 8 bases fit TRBD2. The CDR3 has 14 residues. V shed 0 bases, J shed 3 bases, and the junction held 2 bases outside the gene matches. Germline assignment: CDR1 SGHNT and CDR2 YYREEE (reference sequence).

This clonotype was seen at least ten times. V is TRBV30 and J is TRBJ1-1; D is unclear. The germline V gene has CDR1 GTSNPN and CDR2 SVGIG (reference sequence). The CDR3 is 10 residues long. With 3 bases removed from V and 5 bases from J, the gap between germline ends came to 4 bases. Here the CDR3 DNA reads TGTGCCTGGAGACGGACTGAAGCTTTCTTT. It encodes CAWRRTEAFF.